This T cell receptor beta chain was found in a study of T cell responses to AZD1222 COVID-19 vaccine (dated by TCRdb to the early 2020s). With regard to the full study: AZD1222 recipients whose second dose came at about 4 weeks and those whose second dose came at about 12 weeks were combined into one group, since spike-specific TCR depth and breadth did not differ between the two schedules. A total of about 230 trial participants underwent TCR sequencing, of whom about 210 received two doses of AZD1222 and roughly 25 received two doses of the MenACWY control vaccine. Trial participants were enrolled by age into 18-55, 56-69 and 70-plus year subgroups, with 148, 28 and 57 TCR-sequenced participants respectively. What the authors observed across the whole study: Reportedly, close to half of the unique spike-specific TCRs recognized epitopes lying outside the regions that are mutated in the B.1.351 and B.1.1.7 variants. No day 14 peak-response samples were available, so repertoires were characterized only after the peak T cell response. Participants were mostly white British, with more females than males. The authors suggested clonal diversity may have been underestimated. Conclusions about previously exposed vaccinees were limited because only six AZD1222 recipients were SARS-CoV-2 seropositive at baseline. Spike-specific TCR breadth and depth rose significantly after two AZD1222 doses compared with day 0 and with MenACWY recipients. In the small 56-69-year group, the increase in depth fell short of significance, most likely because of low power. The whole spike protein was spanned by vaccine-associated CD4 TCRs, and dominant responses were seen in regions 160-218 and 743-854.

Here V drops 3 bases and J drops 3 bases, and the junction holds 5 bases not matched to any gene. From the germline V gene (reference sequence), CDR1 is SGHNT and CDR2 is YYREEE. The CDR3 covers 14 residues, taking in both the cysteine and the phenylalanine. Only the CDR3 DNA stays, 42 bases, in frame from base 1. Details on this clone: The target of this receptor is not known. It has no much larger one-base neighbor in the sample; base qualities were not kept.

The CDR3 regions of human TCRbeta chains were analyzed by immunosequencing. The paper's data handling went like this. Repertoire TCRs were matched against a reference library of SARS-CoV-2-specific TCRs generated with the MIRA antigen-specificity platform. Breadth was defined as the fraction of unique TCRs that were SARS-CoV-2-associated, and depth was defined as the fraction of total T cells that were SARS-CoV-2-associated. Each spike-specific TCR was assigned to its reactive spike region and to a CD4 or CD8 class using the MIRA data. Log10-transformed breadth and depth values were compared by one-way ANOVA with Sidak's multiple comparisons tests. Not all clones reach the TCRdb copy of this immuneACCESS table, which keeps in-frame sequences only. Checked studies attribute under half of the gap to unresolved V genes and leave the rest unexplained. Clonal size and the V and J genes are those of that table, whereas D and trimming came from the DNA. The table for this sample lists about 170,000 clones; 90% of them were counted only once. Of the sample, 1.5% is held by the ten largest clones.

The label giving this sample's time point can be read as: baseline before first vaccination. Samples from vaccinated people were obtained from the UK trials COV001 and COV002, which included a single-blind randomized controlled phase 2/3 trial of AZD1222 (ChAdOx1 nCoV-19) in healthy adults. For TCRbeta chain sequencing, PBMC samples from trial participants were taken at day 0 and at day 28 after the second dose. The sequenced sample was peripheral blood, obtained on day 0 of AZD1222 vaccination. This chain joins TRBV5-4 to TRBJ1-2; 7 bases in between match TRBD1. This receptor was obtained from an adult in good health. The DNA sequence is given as TGTGCCAGCAGCTCCCTCGACAGGGACTATGGCTACACCTTC. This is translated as CASSSLDRDYGYTF.